At least ten counts were recorded for the clone carrying this TCR beta chain. Its matching antigen is unknown. This sample was taken from a study of early T cells in non-severe SARS-CoV-2 infection. General observations from the study: Lookups in VDJdb leaned toward anti-spike CD8 responses and missed private and CD4 specificities.

Using its own MiXCR run on the 5' RACE reads, TCRdb lists one record per CDR3 protein. The table lists some 23,000 distinct CDR3 sequences, 4% to 5.5% of them singletons, with approximately 6.6% in the top ten. The length of the CDR3 is 16 residues. V lost 3 bases and J 0 bases, leaving 15 bases between the germline ends. Germline V lookup: CDR1 DFQATT, CDR2 SNEGSKA (reference sequence). The material sequenced was whole blood. The chain links TRBV20-1 to TRBJ2-4; TRBD1 might be the D (5 bases). The receptor comes from an adult who was a healthcare worker with PCR-confirmed SARS-CoV-2 infection or an uninfected control (not recorded which). The CDR3: CSASDWTPGAKNIQYF. CDR3 nucleotide sequence: TGCAGTGCTAGTGATTGGACACCCGGAGCCAAAAACATTCAGTACTTC.